The 24 T cell receptor beta chains below come from one sample, sequenced in a study of shared clonotypes between healthy human individuals. Clones were read by immunoSEQ multiplex PCR, and TCRdb kept only the in-frame ones, dropping some. There are about 460,000 clones in the sample; roughly three quarters occur only once, and about 12% lies in the top ten. Sequences were obtained from PBMCs. The receptors here all came from a woman aged 40 to 55 in good health. Some clones in this sample may be carry-over from other donors' samples.

The chain has TRBV28 and TRBJ1-1; 7 nucleotides match TRBD1. The V segment lost 11 bases and the J segment 1 base; nucleotides outside the gene matches: 7. CDR3 size: 13 residues. Germline loops: CDR1 MDHEN, CDR2 SYDVKM. CDR3 in DNA: TGTGCCGAAAGACAGGGCAGGAACACTGAAGCTTTCTTT. This encodes CAERQGRNTEAFF.

This chain links TRBV18 with TRBJ2-1; 13 bases fit TRBD2. Germline CDR1 reads KGHSH; CDR2 reads LQKENI. V trimming: 2 bases; J trimming: 9 bases; junction bases outside the gene matches: 7. The CDR3 loop spans 16 amino acids. CDR3 DNA sequence: TGTGCCAGCTCACCAACGGGGACTAGCGGGAAAATTGAGCAGTTCTTC. Its protein is CASSPTGTSGKIEQFF.

The chain uses TRBV5-1 and TRBJ1-2; D is ambiguous. The CDR3 extends over 15 amino acids. V lost 4 bases, J lost 3 bases, and 16 bases lay in between. In germline, CDR1 is SGHRS, CDR2 YFSETQ. The CDR3 DNA sequence: TGCGCCAGCAGCCCGGAGGCGGCGGGCGACTATGGCTACACCTTC. Its translation: CASSPEAAGDYGYTF.

Turning to this clone: Other DNA sequences within the sample encode an identical CDR3. The rearrangement links TRBV5-1 to TRBJ2-5, with 14 nucleotides matching TRBD2. V lost 4 bases, J lost 3 bases, and 5 bases stayed unmatched. CDR3 length: 16 amino acids. CDR1 and CDR2 from the germline V gene are SGHRS and YFSETQ. The CDR3 loop reads CASSPGLAGGEETQYF. CDR3 sequence (DNA): TGCGCCAGCAGCCCCGGACTAGCGGGAGGTGAAGAGACCCAGTACTTC. The variable domain in full, completed from reference TRBV5-1 and TRBJ2-5, reads KAGVTQTPRYLIKTRGQQVTLSCSPISGHRSVSWYQQTPGQGLQFLFEYFSETQRNKGNFPGRFSGRQFSNSRSEMNVSTLELGDSALYLCASSPGLAGGEETQYFGPGTRLLVL.

The chain recombines TRBV30 with TRBJ1-1; 11 positions match TRBD1. The CDR3 extends over 15 amino acids. Unmatched junction bases numbered 7, after V lost 4 bases and J lost 3 bases. Germline CDR1 and CDR2: GTSNPN and SVGIG (reference sequence). The CDR3 sequence: CAWTLLGQGDTEAFF. The CDR3 region has the DNA TGTGCCTGGACCCTTTTGGGACAGGGGGACACTGAAGCTTTCTTT.

The chain carries TRBV6-5 and TRBJ2-2; tentative D call: TRBD1 (5 bases). Trimming shortened V by 6 bases and J by 3 bases, and 14 bases separated the two germline ends. Per germline, CDR1 MNHEY and CDR2 SVGAGI. There are 15 residues in the CDR3. The CDR3 reads CASRPQGFDTGELFF. CDR3 sequence (DNA): TGTGCCAGCAGACCCCAGGGATTCGACACCGGGGAGCTGTTTTTT.

The chain links TRBV7-9 to TRBJ1-1; D is unresolved. The length of the CDR3 is 14 residues. Germline-derived CDR1 and CDR2 are SEHNR and FQNEAQ (reference sequence). V was cut by 2 bases and J by 1 base, with 8 bases left in between. CDR3 DNA: TGTGCCAGCAGCTTATATGGGGAGAACACTGAAGCTTTCTTT. Its protein is CASSLYGENTEAFF. Drawing the rest from reference TRBV7-9 and TRBJ1-1, the complete variable domain is DTGVSQNPRHKITKRGQNVTFRCDPISEHNRLYWYRQTLGQGPEFLTYFQNEAQLEKSRLLSDRFSAERPKGSFSTLEIQRTEQGDSAMYLCASSLYGENTEAFFGQGTRLTVV.

The genes are TRBV29-1 and TRBJ2-7, with no clear D. The CDR3 is made up of 11 amino acids. Looked up from germline, CDR1 is SQVTM and CDR2 is ANQGSEA. V was shortened by 1 base and J by 6 bases, with 7 bases between the two germline ends. The CDR3 sequence: CSVEGGAEQYF. DNA of the CDR3: TGCAGCGTTGAAGGTGGAGCCGAGCAGTACTTC.

The chain employs TRBV7-8 and TRBJ2-7; 8 bases match TRBD2. The germline gives CDR1 SGHVS, CDR2 FQNEAQ. The CDR3 loop spans 15 amino acids. With 2 bases clipped from V and 2 bases from J, the junction kept 5 bases outside the gene matches. For the CDR3, the DNA is TGTGCCAGCAGCTTAAGCGGGAGACCTACCTACGAGCAGTACTTC. It specifies CASSLSGRPTYEQYF.

This chain uses TRBV7-2 with TRBJ2-1, with 13 bases aligning to TRBD2. CDR1 and CDR2 from the germline V gene are SGHTA and FQGNSA. V dropped 6 bases and J dropped 4; count of bases not matched to a gene: 3. This CDR3 comprises 15 residues. This CDR3 reads CASSRTSGSYNEQFF. The CDR3 DNA reads TGTGCCAGCAGTCGGACTAGCGGGAGTTACAATGAGCAGTTCTTC.

The gene calls are TRBV6-6 and TRBJ2-7; 10 bases align to TRBD2. The CDR3 runs 14 residues. J gave up 8 bases and V 6 bases, and 10 bases lay outside the gene matches. Looked up from germline, CDR1 is MNHNY and CDR2 is SVGAGI (reference sequence). In DNA form, the CDR3 reads TGTGCCAGCAGCTCGACTAGCGGGTATGGGAAGCAGTACTTC. Amino acids: CASSSTSGYGKQYF.

Of note for this clone: Other DNA sequences in this specimen translate into the identical CDR3. This rearrangement joins TRBV27 to TRBJ2-7; D perhaps matches TRBD2 (6 bases). The CDR3 extends over 14 amino acids. Looked up from germline, CDR1 is MNHEY and CDR2 is SMNVEV (reference sequence). V was cut by 0 bases and J by 2 bases, with 8 bases left in between. In DNA form, the CDR3 reads TGTGCCAGCAGTTTATCGGGACTTACCTACGAGCAGTACTTC. Residues: CASSLSGLTYEQYF.

Regarding this clone: This probably arose from a read error, given a far larger clone one base away. V and J are TRBV4-1 and TRBJ1-1; D not certain. CDR1 is MGHRA and CDR2 is YSYEKL in the germline V gene. The V gene lost 2 bases and the J gene lost 1 base, with 11 bases spanning the gap. The CDR3 is 15 residues long. The DNA for the CDR3 is TGCGCCAGCAGCCAACCTCCAACATCGAACACTGAAGCTTTCTTT. This sequence encodes CASSQPPTSNTEAFF.

The rearrangement uses TRBV7-8 and TRBJ1-2; no clear D gene. CDR1 and CDR2 from the germline V gene are SGHVS and FQNEAQ. The CDR3 extends over 15 amino acids. Trimming cost V 6 bases and J 4 bases, with 18 bases left between them. CDR3 coding DNA: TGTGCCAGCAGTCCAGACGGAGGCTGGGGCTATGGCTACACCTTC. Encoded protein: CASSPDGGWGYGYTF.

CDR3 sequence (DNA): TGTGCCAGCAGCACCACCGACGACGGCGGGTGGGGGCACTCCTACAATGAGCAGTTCTTC. Amino acid sequence: CASSTTDDGGWGHSYNEQFF. The V call is TRBV7-3, the J call TRBJ2-1; D may be TRBD1 (6 bases). CDR3 length: 20 residues. Germline V gene data show CDR1 as SGHTA and CDR2 as FQGTGA. Trimming removed 5 bases from V and 0 bases from J, with 26 bases in between.

This clone is a singleton in its sample. V is TRBV7-3 and J is TRBJ1-1; the match to TRBD1 covers 10 bases. Germline CDR1 SGHTA, CDR2 FQGTGA. CDR3 size: 15 residues. J gave up 3 bases and V 2 bases, and 3 bases lay outside the gene matches. CDR3 protein: CASSLDGTGDTEAFF. The CDR3 coding sequence is TGTGCCAGCAGCTTAGACGGGACAGGGGACACTGAAGCTTTCTTT.

The rearrangement joins TRBV11-2 to TRBJ2-2; D is unclear. Germline lookup yields CDR1 SGHAT and CDR2 FQNNGV. The CDR3 has 13 amino acids. Deletions cut 4 bases from V and 4 bases from J, with 7 bases between. CDR3 residues: CASSSTPTGELFF. Written as DNA, the CDR3 is TGTGCCAGCAGCTCGACGCCCACCGGGGAGCTGTTTTTT.

The chain recombines TRBV7-2 with TRBJ2-5; D remains unclear. The V gene's germline CDR1 is SGHTA and CDR2 FQGNSA. Trimming shortened V by 5 bases and J by 4 bases, and 20 bases separated the two germline ends. This CDR3 is 16 amino acids long. For the CDR3, the DNA is TGTGCCAGCAGCCCCCTCCGCCGGAACTTCGGAGAGACCCAGTACTTC. Translation: CASSPLRRNFGETQYF.

V is TRBV7-9 and J is TRBJ2-5; TRBD2 is a possible D gene (5 bases). CDR3 length: 14 residues. Trimming took 0 bases from V and 9 from J, leaving 14 bases between them. The germline gives CDR1 SEHNR, CDR2 FQNEAQ (reference sequence). The CDR3 reads CASSLAAGGGAQYF. The CDR3 coding sequence is TGTGCCAGCAGCTTAGCCGCTGGTGGAGGAGCCCAGTACTTC.

Remarks on this clone: Given a far larger clone just one base away, this is likely a sequencing read error. This specimen includes other DNA sequences encoding the same CDR3. This chain joins TRBV29-1 and TRBJ2-6, with 7 positions matching TRBD2. The germline gives CDR1 SQVTM, CDR2 ANQGSEA. V lost 3 bases to trimming and J lost 2 bases; unmatched junction nucleotides: 7. There are 16 residues in the CDR3. CDR3 protein: CSVDAGEKAGANVLTF. CDR3 DNA sequence: TGCAGCGTTGATGCGGGGGAGAAGGCTGGGGCCAACGTCCTGACTTTC.

The CDR3 DNA sequence: TGCAGTGCTCCCGGCCTCTCAGAGCAGTTCTTC. This codes for CSAPGLSEQFF. The chain employs TRBV20-1 and TRBJ2-1; unclear D gene. V was trimmed by 5 bases and J by 10 bases, leaving 12 bases between them. The CDR3 contains 11 residues. Germline lookup yields CDR1 DFQATT and CDR2 SNEGSKA (reference sequence).

Turning to this clone: One base separates it from a far larger clone, so it is likely a read error. CDR3 sequence reads: CASSTGGAGELFF. The CDR3 DNA sequence: TGTGCCAGCAGCACAGGGGGCGCCGGGGAGCTGTTTTTT. J is TRBJ2-2 and V is TRBV6-5; the match to TRBD1 covers 9 bases. Germline loops: CDR1 MNHEY, CDR2 SVGAGI. CDR3 length equals 13 residues. The V segment lost 6 bases and the J segment 6 bases; nucleotides outside the gene matches: 2.

A single count supports this clone. The chain carries TRBV27 and TRBJ2-7, with D possibly TRBD1 on 5 matching bases. Trimming shortened V by 6 bases and J by 3 bases, and 15 bases separated the two germline ends. The germline gives CDR1 MNHEY, CDR2 SMNVEV (reference sequence). The CDR3 loop spans 14 amino acids. Here the CDR3 DNA reads TGTGCCAGCAGGCCCCCCGGACAATTCTACGAGCAGTACTTC. The encoded protein is CASRPPGQFYEQYF.

V and J are TRBV7-8 and TRBJ2-1; D is ambiguous. The V end was cut by 5 bases, the J end by 16 bases, with 15 bases between. This CDR3 spans 11 amino acids. Germline V gives CDR1 SGHVS, CDR2 FQNEAQ. The CDR3 reads CASSATVFSFF. CDR3 DNA: TGTGCCAGCAGCGCCACAGTGTTTTCCTTCTTC. Together with reference TRBV7-8 and TRBJ2-1, the CDR3 gives the full variable domain: GAGVSQSPRYKVAKRGQDVALRCDPISGHVSLFWYQQALGQGPEFLTYFQNEAQLDKSGLPSDRFFAERPEGSVSTLKIQRTQQEDSAVYLCASSATVFSFFGPGTRLTVL.